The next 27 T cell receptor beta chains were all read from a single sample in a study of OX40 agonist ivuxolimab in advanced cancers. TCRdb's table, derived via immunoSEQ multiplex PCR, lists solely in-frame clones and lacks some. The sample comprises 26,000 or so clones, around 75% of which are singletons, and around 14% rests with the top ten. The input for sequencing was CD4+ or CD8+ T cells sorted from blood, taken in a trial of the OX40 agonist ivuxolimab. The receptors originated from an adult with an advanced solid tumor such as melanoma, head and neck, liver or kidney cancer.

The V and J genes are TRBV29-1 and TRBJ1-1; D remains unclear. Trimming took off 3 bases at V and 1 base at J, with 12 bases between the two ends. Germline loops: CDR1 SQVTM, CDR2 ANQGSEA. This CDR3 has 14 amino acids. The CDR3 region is CSVDTGLRNTEAFF. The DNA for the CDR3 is TGCAGCGTTGATACTGGGCTCCGGAACACTGAAGCTTTCTTT.

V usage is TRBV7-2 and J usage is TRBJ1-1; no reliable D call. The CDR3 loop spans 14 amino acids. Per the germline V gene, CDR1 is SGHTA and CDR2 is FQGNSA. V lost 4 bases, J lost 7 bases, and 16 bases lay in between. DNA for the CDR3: TGTGCCAGCAGCTCAACCTCGGGAACCGGTGAAGCTTTCTTT. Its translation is CASSSTSGTGEAFF.

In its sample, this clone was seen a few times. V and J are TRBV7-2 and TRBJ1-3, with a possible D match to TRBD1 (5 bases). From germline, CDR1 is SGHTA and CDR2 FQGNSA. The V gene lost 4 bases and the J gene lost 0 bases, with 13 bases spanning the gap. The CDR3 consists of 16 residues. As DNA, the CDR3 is TGTGCCAGCAGCTCCCGAGCAGGGTCCTCTGGAAACACCATATATTTT. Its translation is CASSSRAGSSGNTIYF.

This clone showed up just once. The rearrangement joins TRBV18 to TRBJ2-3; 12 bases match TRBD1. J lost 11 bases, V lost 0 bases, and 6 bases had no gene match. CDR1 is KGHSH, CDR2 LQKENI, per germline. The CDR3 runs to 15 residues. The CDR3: CASSPPGQGAFKQYF. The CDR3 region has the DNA TGTGCCAGCTCACCACCGGGACAGGGGGCGTTTAAGCAGTATTTT.

CDR3 protein: CAWNAGISSLNQPQHF. The CDR3, as DNA: TGTGCCTGGAATGCAGGGATCAGCAGCCTCAATCAGCCCCAGCATTTT. The rearrangement uses TRBV30 and TRBJ1-5, with D perhaps TRBD1 (5 bases). The CDR3 contains 16 residues. Germline-derived CDR1 and CDR2 are GTSNPN and SVGIG (reference sequence). The V end was cut by 4 bases, the J end by 3 bases, with 19 bases between.

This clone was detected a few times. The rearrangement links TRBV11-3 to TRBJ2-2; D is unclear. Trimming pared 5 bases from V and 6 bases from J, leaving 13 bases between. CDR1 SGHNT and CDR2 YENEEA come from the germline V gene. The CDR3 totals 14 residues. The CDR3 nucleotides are TGTGCCAGCAGCCCCGGGCCCGGCCCCGGGGAGCTGTTTTTT. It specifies CASSPGPGPGELFF.

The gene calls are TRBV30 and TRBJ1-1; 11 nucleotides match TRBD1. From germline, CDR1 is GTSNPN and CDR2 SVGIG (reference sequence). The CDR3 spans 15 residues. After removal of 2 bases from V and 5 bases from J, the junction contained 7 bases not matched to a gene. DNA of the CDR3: TGTGCCTGGAGTCCGATGGGGACAGGGGGGACTGAAGCTTTCTTT. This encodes CAWSPMGTGGTEAFF.

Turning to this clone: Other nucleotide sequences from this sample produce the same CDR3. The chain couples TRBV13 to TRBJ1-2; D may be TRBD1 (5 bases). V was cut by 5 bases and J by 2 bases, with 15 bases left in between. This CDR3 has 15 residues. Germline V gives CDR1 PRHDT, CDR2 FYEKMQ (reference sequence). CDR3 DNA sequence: TGTGCCAGCAGCCAATTAACCCGGGGGAACTATGGCTACACCTTC. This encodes CASSQLTRGNYGYTF. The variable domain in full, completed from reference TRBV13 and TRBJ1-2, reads AAGVIQSPRHLIKEKRETATLKCYPIPRHDTVYWYQQGPGQDPQFLISFYEKMQSDKGSIPDRFSAQQFSDYHSELNMSSLELGDSALYFCASSQLTRGNYGYTFGSGTRLTVV.

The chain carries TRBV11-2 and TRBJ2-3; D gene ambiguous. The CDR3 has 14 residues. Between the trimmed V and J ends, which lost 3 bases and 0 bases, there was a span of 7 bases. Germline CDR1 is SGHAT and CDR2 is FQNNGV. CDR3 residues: CASSFLLSTDTQYF. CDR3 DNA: TGTGCCAGCAGCTTTTTACTTAGCACAGATACGCAGTATTTT.

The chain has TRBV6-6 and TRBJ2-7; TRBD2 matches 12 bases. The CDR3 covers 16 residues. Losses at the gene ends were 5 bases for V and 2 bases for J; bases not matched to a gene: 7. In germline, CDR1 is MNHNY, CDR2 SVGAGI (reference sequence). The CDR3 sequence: CASSPGLAGIPYEQYF. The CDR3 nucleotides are TGTGCCAGCAGTCCCGGACTAGCGGGAATCCCCTACGAGCAGTACTTC.

The CDR3 bases are TGTGCCAGCAGCTTGTCCCACTCTAGGGAAAAACTGTTTTTT. Translation: CASSLSHSREKLFF. The chain combines TRBV5-8 with TRBJ1-4, with unresolved D. There are 14 residues in the CDR3. The V gene's germline CDR1 is SGHTS and CDR2 YDEGEE. V dropped 1 base and J dropped 8 bases, with 12 bases sitting between them.

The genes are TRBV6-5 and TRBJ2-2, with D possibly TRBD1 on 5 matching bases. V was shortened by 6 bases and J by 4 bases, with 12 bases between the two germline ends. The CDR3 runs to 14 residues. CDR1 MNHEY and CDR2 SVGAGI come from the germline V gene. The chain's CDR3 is CASRTTETTGELFF. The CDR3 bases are TGTGCCAGCAGAACGACAGAGACCACCGGGGAGCTGTTTTTT.

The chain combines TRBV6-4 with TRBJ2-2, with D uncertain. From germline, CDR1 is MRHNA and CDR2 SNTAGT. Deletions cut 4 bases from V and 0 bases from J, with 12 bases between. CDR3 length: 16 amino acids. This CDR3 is CASSALFPPNTGELFF. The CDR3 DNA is TGTGCCAGCAGTGCCTTATTCCCCCCGAACACCGGGGAGCTGTTTTTT.

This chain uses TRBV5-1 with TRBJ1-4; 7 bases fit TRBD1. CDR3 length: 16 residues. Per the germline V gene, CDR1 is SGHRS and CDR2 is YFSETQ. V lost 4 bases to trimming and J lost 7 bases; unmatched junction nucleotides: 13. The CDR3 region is CASSLSDRVGVEKLFF. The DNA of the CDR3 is TGCGCCAGCAGCCTATCCGACAGGGTGGGAGTTGAAAAACTGTTTTTT.

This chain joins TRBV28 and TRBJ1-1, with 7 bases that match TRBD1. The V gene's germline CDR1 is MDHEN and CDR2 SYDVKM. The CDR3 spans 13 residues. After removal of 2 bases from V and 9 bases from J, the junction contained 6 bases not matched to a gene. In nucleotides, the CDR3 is TGTGCCAGCAGTTTAGCCCAGGGGGGTAAAGCTTTCTTT. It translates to CASSLAQGGKAFF.

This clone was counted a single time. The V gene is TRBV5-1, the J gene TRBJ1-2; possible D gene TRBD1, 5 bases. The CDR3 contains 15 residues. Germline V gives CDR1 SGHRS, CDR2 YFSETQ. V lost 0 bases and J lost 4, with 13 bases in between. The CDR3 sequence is CASSLDGTLPYGYTF. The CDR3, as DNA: TGCGCCAGCAGCTTGGACGGGACTCTTCCCTATGGCTACACCTTC.

CDR3 sequence: CASSFFQGLVYNEQFF. CDR3 coding DNA: TGTGCCAGCAGCTTTTTCCAGGGACTAGTCTACAATGAGCAGTTCTTC. This chain links TRBV7-8 with TRBJ2-1; TRBD2 agrees at 8 bases. This CDR3 spans 16 amino acids. Looked up from germline, CDR1 is SGHVS and CDR2 is FQNEAQ. Losses at the gene ends were 3 bases for V and 3 bases for J; bases not matched to a gene: 7.

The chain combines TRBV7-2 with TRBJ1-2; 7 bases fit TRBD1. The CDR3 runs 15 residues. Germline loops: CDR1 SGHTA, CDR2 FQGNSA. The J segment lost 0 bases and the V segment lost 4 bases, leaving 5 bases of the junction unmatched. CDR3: CASSSDRKANYGYTF. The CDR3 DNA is TGTGCCAGCAGCTCGGACAGGAAAGCTAACTATGGCTACACCTTC.

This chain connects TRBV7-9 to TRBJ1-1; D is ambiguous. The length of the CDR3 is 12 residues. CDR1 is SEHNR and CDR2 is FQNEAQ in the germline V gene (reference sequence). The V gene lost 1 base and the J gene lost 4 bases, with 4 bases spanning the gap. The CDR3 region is CASSLDGTEAFF. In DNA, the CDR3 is TGTGCCAGCAGCTTAGACGGCACTGAAGCTTTCTTT.

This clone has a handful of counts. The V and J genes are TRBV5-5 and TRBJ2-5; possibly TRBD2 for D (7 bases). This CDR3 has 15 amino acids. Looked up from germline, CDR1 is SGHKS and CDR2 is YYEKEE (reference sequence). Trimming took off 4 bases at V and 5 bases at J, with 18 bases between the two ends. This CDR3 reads CASSVGGAHLETQYF. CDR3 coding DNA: TGTGCCAGCAGCGTTGGGGGGGCCCACCTGGAGACCCAGTACTTC.

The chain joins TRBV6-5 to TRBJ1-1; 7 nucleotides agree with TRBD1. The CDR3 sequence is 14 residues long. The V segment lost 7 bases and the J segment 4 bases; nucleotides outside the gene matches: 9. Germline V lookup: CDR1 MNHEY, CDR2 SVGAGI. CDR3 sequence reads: CASKLTGSITEAFF. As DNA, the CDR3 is TGTGCCAGCAAGCTGACAGGGAGTATCACTGAAGCTTTCTTT.

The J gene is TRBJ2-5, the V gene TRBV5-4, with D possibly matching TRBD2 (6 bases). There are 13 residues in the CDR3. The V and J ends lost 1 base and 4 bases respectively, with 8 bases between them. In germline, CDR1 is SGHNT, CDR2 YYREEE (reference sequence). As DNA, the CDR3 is TGTGCCAGCAGCTTGCAGGGAGGAGAGACCCAGTACTTC. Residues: CASSLQGGETQYF.

CDR3 sequence: CASSLVSGGSGANVLTF. The CDR3 nucleotides read TGTGCCAGCAGCTTGGTTTCAGGGGGCTCTGGGGCCAACGTCCTGACTTTC. This rearrangement joins TRBV5-6 to TRBJ2-6, with TRBD1 matching over 7 bases. Germline V gene sequence: CDR1 SGHDT, CDR2 YYEEEE. After removal of 0 bases from V and 0 bases from J, the junction contained 3 bases not matched to a gene. This CDR3 is 17 amino acids long.

The CDR3 DNA sequence: TGTGCCAGCAGCTTAGTTTCGGGGGGGCTGTCCTACGAGCAGTACTTC. Residues: CASSLVSGGLSYEQYF. This chain connects TRBV7-9 to TRBJ2-7, with 8 bases that match TRBD2. CDR1 is SEHNR and CDR2 is FQNEAQ in the germline V gene (reference sequence). Trimming took 1 base from V and 1 from J; bases not matched to a gene: 6. The CDR3 contains 16 residues.

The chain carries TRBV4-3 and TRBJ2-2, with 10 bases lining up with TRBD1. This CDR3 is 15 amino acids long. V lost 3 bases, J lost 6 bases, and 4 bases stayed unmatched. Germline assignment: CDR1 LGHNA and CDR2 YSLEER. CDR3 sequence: CASSQGTGAAGELFF. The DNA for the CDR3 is TGCGCCAGCAGCCAGGGGACAGGGGCGGCCGGGGAGCTGTTTTTT.

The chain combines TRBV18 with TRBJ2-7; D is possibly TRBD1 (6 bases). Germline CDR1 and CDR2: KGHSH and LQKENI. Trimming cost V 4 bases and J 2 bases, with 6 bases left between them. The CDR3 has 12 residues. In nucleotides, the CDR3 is TGTGCCAGCTCACAGGGGGCCTACGAGCAGTACTTC. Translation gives CASSQGAYEQYF.

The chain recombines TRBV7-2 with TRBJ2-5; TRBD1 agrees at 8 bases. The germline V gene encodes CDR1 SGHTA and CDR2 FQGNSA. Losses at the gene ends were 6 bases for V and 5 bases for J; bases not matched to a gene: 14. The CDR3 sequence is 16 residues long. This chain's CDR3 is CASSPPPAGGEETQYF. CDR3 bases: TGTGCCAGCAGTCCACCCCCGGCAGGGGGCGAGGAGACCCAGTACTTC.